The next 21 T cell receptor beta chains were all read from a single sample in a study of blood T cell repertoires in COVID-19. Sequencing was performed with immunoSEQ multiplex PCR; in TCRdb, only in-frame clones are kept and a portion is missing. Counted here are about 330,000 clones, 70% to 90% occurring once; the ten biggest clones make up around 6.9%. The source material was peripheral blood. The origin of the receptors is a human donor in a cohort sampled during active COVID-19.

The V gene is TRBV13, the J gene TRBJ2-3; 13 bases align to TRBD2. Trimming removed 9 bases from V and 5 bases from J; junction bases left unmatched: 5. The germline gives CDR1 PRHDT, CDR2 FYEKMQ (reference sequence). CDR3 length: 14 residues. The CDR3 DNA reads as TGTGCCAGTACCGGGACTAGCGGGGAAGATACGCAGTATTTT. Its translation is CASTGTSGEDTQYF.

The gene calls are TRBV7-9 and TRBJ1-2; D remains ambiguous. The germline gives CDR1 SEHNR, CDR2 FQNEAQ (reference sequence). The CDR3 is made up of 15 amino acids. Trimming pared 1 base from V and 4 bases from J, leaving 13 bases between. CDR3 DNA: TGTGCCAGCAGCTTAGGGCAGGAAGAAGTCTATGGCTACACCTTC. It encodes CASSLGQEEVYGYTF.

CDR3: CASSKYATTYEQYF. CDR3 DNA sequence: TGTGCCAGCAGCAAATATGCCACTACCTACGAGCAGTACTTC. This chain links TRBV21-1 with TRBJ2-7; the table assigns TRBD2, which was not confirmed against the DNA. TRBV21-1 is a documented pseudogene. The CDR3 length is 14 residues.

The genes are TRBV6-5 and TRBJ2-7, with D possibly matching TRBD1 (6 bases). The germline V gene encodes CDR1 MNHEY and CDR2 SVGAGI. V lost 5 bases, J lost 4 bases, and 18 bases lay in between. CDR3 length: 15 residues. CDR3 in amino acids: CASSPRGQGIYEQYF. CDR3 coding DNA: TGTGCCAGCAGTCCCAGAGGGCAGGGGATATACGAGCAGTACTTC.

This clone was seen once. The chain joins TRBV7-7 to TRBJ1-5, with 8 positions matching TRBD1. With V trimmed by 3 bases and J by 6 bases, 7 bases remained unmatched. Germline V gene sequence: CDR1 SSHAT, CDR2 FNYEAQ (reference sequence). The CDR3 spans 15 residues. CDR3 amino acids: CASSFGQGGAQPQHF. The CDR3 DNA follows: TGTGCCAGCAGCTTTGGACAGGGCGGGGCTCAGCCCCAGCATTTT.

Only a few counts were recorded for this clone. The chain has TRBV12-3 or TRBV12-4 and TRBJ1-1; D is uncertain. Between the trimmed V and J ends, which lost 10 bases and 3 bases, there was a span of 12 bases. The CDR3 loop spans 12 amino acids. The CDR3 spells CANSLRDTEAFF. The CDR3 nucleotides read TGTGCCAACTCGTTGCGGGACACTGAAGCTTTCTTT.

The chain uses TRBV6-6 and TRBJ2-1; 9 bases fit TRBD2. The V gene end was trimmed by 1 base and the J gene end by 6 bases; junction bases not matched to a gene: 4. Germline V gene lookup returns CDR1 MNHNY and CDR2 SVGAGI (reference sequence). The CDR3 covers 15 residues. The CDR3 bases are TGTGCCAGCAGTTACTTGGCGGGGGGGCGCAATGAGCAGTTCTTC. This encodes CASSYLAGGRNEQFF.

This chain links TRBV3-1 (or the pseudogene TRBV3-2) with TRBJ2-1; possibly TRBD1 for D (8 bases). Germline CDR1 and CDR2: LGHDT and YNNKEL (reference sequence). The CDR3 is made up of 15 amino acids. The V end lost 7 bases, the J end lost 5 bases, and 18 bases lay between the germline ends. This chain's CDR3 is CASIGGGTGDNEQFF. The CDR3 coding sequence is TGTGCCAGCATAGGGGGGGGGACAGGAGACAATGAGCAGTTCTTC.

The chain recombines TRBV7-8 with TRBJ1-1; perhaps TRBD1 as D (6 bases). The V gene's germline CDR1 is SGHVS and CDR2 FQNEAQ. The CDR3 is 14 amino acids. Trimming removed 4 bases at V and 4 bases at J, with 13 bases between. The CDR3 nucleotides read TGTGCCAGCAGCTCGGCGGGGGCGGGCACTGAAGCTTTCTTT. Encoded protein: CASSSAGAGTEAFF.

V is TRBV5-4 and J is TRBJ2-3, with D unresolved. Trimming removed 3 bases at V and 3 bases at J, with 11 bases between. The CDR3 runs 14 residues. Germline CDR1 and CDR2: SGHNT and YYREEE (reference sequence). CDR3 amino acids: CASSWATETDTQYF. The CDR3 DNA is TGTGCCAGCAGCTGGGCTACAGAGACAGATACGCAGTATTTT.

This clone appeared a few times. The V call is TRBV11-3, the J call TRBJ1-1; no clear D. The CDR3 loop spans 11 amino acids. CDR1 and CDR2 (germline): SGHNT, YENEEA. V gave up 1 base and J gave up 8 bases, with 5 bases separating them. The CDR3 DNA reads TGTGCCAGCAGCTTAGGAGGAGAAGCTTTCTTT. Translating gives CASSLGGEAFF.

This chain connects TRBV18 to TRBJ1-5, with TRBD1 matching 10 bases. Per germline, CDR1 KGHSH and CDR2 LQKENI. The ends lost 3 bases at V and 7 bases at J; junction bases unmatched: 9. This CDR3 is built from 16 residues. CDR3 sequence reads: CASSPSGQGGKQPQHF. CDR3 nucleotide sequence: TGTGCCAGCTCACCCTCTGGACAGGGGGGAAAGCAGCCCCAGCATTTT.

This clone was observed once. The chain employs TRBV19 and TRBJ1-2; TRBD1 matches at 7 bases. CDR1 is LNHDA and CDR2 is SQIVND in the germline V gene (reference sequence). V trimming: 9 bases; J trimming: 7 bases; junction bases outside the gene matches: 14. The CDR3 has 14 residues. DNA for the CDR3: TGTGCCAGCACCCCCCAGGGACAGCCTCGTGGCTACACCTTC. This codes for CASTPQGQPRGYTF.

The V and J genes are TRBV10-3 and TRBJ1-1; 8 positions agree with TRBD1. CDR1 and CDR2 (germline): ENHRY, SYGVKD. With 6 bases clipped from V and 6 bases from J, the junction kept 9 bases outside the gene matches. The CDR3 is 14 amino acids. CDR3 DNA: TGTGCCATCAGGAAGGACAGGGAAGTGCCTGAAGCTTTCTTT. Translating it yields CAIRKDREVPEAFF.

The V gene is TRBV27, the J gene TRBJ2-7; 9 bases align to TRBD1. Germline V gene data show CDR1 as MNHEY and CDR2 as SMNVEV (reference sequence). The CDR3 runs to 12 residues. The V segment lost 9 bases and the J segment 6 bases; nucleotides outside the gene matches: 6. CDR3 residues: CASRTGVAEQYF. CDR3 nucleotides: TGTGCCAGTCGGACAGGGGTCGCCGAGCAGTACTTC.

CDR3 protein: CASIQGAYNSPLHF. DNA for the CDR3: TGTGCCAGCATTCAAGGGGCCTATAATTCACCCCTCCACTTT. V is TRBV2 and J is TRBJ1-6, with TRBD1 as a possible D gene (5 bases). The CDR3 consists of 14 residues. The germline CDR1 and CDR2 sequences are SNHLY and FYNNEI. Trimming stripped 7 bases from V and 2 bases from J, with 9 bases between.

V gene TRBV15 combines with J gene TRBJ2-4; D is possibly TRBD1 (6 bases). Trimming shortened V by 0 bases and J by 3 bases, and 9 bases separated the two germline ends. Per germline, CDR1 LNHNV and CDR2 YYDKDF (reference sequence). The CDR3 has 15 residues. CDR3 DNA sequence: TGTGCCACCAGCAGAGAAGGGGGTGTCAAAAACATTCAGTACTTC. The encoded protein is CATSREGGVKNIQYF.

This clone was seen only a few times. The V gene is TRBV11-2, the J gene TRBJ1-5, with 7 nucleotides matching TRBD1. The CDR3 is 15 amino acids. Germline V lookup: CDR1 SGHAT, CDR2 FQNNGV. The V gene end was trimmed by 0 bases and the J gene end by 6 bases; junction bases not matched to a gene: 5. CDR3 sequence: CASSLDNKGAQPQHF. The CDR3 coding sequence is TGTGCCAGCAGCTTAGATAATAAGGGGGCTCAGCCCCAGCATTTT. Full variable domain (missing parts from reference TRBV11-2 and TRBJ1-5): EAGVAQSPRYKIIEKRQSVAFWCNPISGHATLYWYQQILGQGPKLLIQFQNNGVVDDSQLPKDRFSAERLKGVDSTLKIQPAKLEDSAVYLCASSLDNKGAQPQHFGDGTRLSIL.

V gene TRBV2 combines with J gene TRBJ2-1, with 11 nucleotides matching TRBD2. Germline loops: CDR1 SNHLY, CDR2 FYNNEI. The CDR3 extends over 15 amino acids. Germline trimming cut 8 bases from V and 5 bases from J; bases unmatched to any gene: 8. CDR3 sequence: CASLKGLAENNEQFF. In DNA, the CDR3 is TGTGCCAGCCTAAAGGGACTAGCGGAGAACAATGAGCAGTTCTTC.

J is TRBJ1-2 and V is TRBV20-1; D possibly corresponds to TRBD1 (5 bases). Germline V gene data show CDR1 as DFQATT and CDR2 as SNEGSKA (reference sequence). V lost 6 bases, J lost 4 bases, and 9 bases lay in between. The CDR3 is 11 amino acids. Here the CDR3 DNA reads TGCAGTGCCAAAGACAGCTATGGCTACACCTTC. Translated: CSAKDSYGYTF.

Only one count was recorded for this clone. The rearrangement uses TRBV5-4 and TRBJ2-7; 7 nucleotides align to TRBD1. Germline V gene sequence: CDR1 SGHNT, CDR2 YYREEE (reference sequence). V trimming: 2 bases; J trimming: 6 bases; junction bases outside the gene matches: 8. This CDR3 spans 14 amino acids. DNA of the CDR3: TGTGCCAGCAGCTTCCGGGACAGAAGCTTCGAGCAGTACTTC. Translation gives CASSFRDRSFEQYF. Drawing the rest from reference TRBV5-4 and TRBJ2-7, the complete variable domain is ETGVTQSPTHLIKTRGQQVTLRCSSQSGHNTVSWYQQALGQGPQFIFQYYREEENGRGNFPPRFSGLQFPNYSSELNVNALELDDSALYLCASSFRDRSFEQYFGPGTRLTVT.